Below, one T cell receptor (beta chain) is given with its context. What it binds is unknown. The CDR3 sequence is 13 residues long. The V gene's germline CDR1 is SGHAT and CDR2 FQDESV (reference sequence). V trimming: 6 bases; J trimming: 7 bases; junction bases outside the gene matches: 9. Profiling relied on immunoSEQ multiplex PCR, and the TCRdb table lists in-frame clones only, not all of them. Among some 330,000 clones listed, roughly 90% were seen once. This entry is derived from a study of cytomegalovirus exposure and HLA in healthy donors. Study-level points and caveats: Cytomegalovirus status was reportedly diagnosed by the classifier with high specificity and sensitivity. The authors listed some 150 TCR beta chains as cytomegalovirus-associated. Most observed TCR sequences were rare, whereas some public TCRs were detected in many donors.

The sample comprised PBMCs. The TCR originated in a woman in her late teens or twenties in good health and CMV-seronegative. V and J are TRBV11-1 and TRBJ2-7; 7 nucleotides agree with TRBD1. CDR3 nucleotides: TGTGCCAGCAGGGGGACAGCGACGTTTGAGCAGTACTTC. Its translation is CASRGTATFEQYF.